The 10 T cell receptor beta chains reported below all come from one sample, sequenced in a study of Graves' ophthalmopathy and Graves' hyperthyroidism. As the template, RNA transcripts were used to amplify TCR beta CDR3 regions. The first-round RT-PCR employed HTBI primers together with the Qiagen OneStep RT-PCR kit. A multiplex PCR was then performed as the second round. MiXCR, run by TCRdb on the multiplex PCR reads, gives a single entry per CDR3 protein. This table has hundreds of thousands of distinct CDR3 sequences, over 40% appearing once. The material sequenced was peripheral blood. Receptors originate from an adult man with Graves' ophthalmopathy.

This clonotype has at least ten counts. The V gene is TRBV29-1, the J gene TRBJ2-7; 8 bases fit TRBD1. This CDR3 region has 13 residues. CDR1 is SQVTM and CDR2 is ANQGSEA in the germline V gene. V lost 6 bases to trimming and J lost 2 bases; unmatched junction nucleotides: 6. DNA for the CDR3: TGCAGCGTCATGTCGGACAGGGCCTACGAGCAGTACTTC. It specifies CSVMSDRAYEQYF.

As concerns this clonotype: Since no conserved phenylalanine or tryptophan closes the CDR3, a read error is the likely cause. The chain has TRBV12-3 or TRBV12-4 and TRBJ1-2, with a possible D match to TRBD1 (6 bases). This CDR3 region has 13 residues. In DNA, the CDR3 is TGTGCTAGTGGGACCCCAGGGGAAGATGGCTACACCCTC. Its translation: CASGTPGEDGYTL.

This clonotype was counted a few times. The genes are TRBV6-5 and TRBJ2-7; weak D call: TRBD1 (5 bases). Between the trimmed V and J ends, which lost 7 bases and 0 bases, there was a span of 13 bases. The CDR3 sequence is 14 residues long. CDR1 is MNHEY and CDR2 is SVGAGI in the germline V gene. CDR3 sequence (DNA): TGTGCCAGCAAACCGGACACCTACTCCTACGAGCAGTACTTC. Translation gives CASKPDTYSYEQYF.

The V gene is TRBV11-3, the J gene TRBJ2-7; D remains unclear. The ends were cut back, 1 base at V and 0 bases at J, with 10 bases in the middle. Germline CDR1 and CDR2: SGHNT and YENEEA. The CDR3 is made up of 15 amino acids. Written as DNA, the CDR3 is TGTGCCAGCAGCTTAGGCGACGGGTCCTCCTACGAGCAGTACTTC. Translating it yields CASSLGDGSSYEQYF.

This chain uses TRBV6-6 with TRBJ2-2; D is uncertain. Looked up from germline, CDR1 is MNHNY and CDR2 is SVGAGI (reference sequence). The CDR3 is 14 residues long. V lost 2 bases, J lost 8 bases, and 12 bases lay in between. CDR3 bases: TGTGCCAGCAGTTACCAAACCTCCGCGGGGGAGCTGTTTTTT. It yields the protein CASSYQTSAGELFF.

In its sample, this clonotype was seen many times. This chain connects TRBV20-1 to TRBJ2-7, with 8 nucleotides matching TRBD2. The CDR3 extends over 14 amino acids. Germline CDR1 reads DFQATT; CDR2 reads SNEGSKA (reference sequence). V lost 6 bases, J lost 3 bases, and 10 bases stayed unmatched. The CDR3 reads CSARPTGLDYEQYF. The DNA for the CDR3 is TGCAGTGCCCGCCCAACGGGACTAGACTACGAGCAGTACTTC.

On this clonotype: Since a much larger clone is just one base distant, this may be a read error. This CDR3 reads CASSIGADTLYEQHF. In DNA, the CDR3 is TGTGCCAGTAGTATTGGGGCCGATACCCTCTACGAGCAGCACTTC. The chain links TRBV19 to TRBJ2-7, with a tentative D call TRBD1 (5 bases). This CDR3 has 15 amino acids. Germline V gene sequence: CDR1 LNHDA, CDR2 SQIVND (reference sequence).

As concerns this clonotype: This could be a read error, since a much larger clone is one nucleotide away. CDR3 loop: CASSIAGGTEALF. CDR3 DNA: TGTGCCAGTAGTATCGCAGGGGGAACTGAAGCTTTGTTT. This chain uses TRBV19 with TRBJ1-1; 7 bases align to TRBD1. There are 13 residues in the CDR3. Germline V lookup: CDR1 LNHDA, CDR2 SQIVND (reference sequence).

This clonotype has a count of ten or more. The chain couples TRBV7-8 to TRBJ1-1; D might be TRBD1 (5 bases). Germline assignment: CDR1 SGHVS and CDR2 FQNEAQ. CDR3 length: 15 residues. V lost 5 bases and J 1 base, leaving 14 bases between the germline ends. The CDR3 protein is CASSPKRTGNTEAFF. The CDR3 DNA reads as TGTGCCAGCAGCCCAAAACGAACAGGGAACACTGAAGCTTTCTTT.

This clonotype showed up just a few times. The CDR3 reads CASSLNIAETKETQYF. As DNA, the CDR3 is TGTGCCAGCAGTTTAAATATAGCGGAGACAAAAGAGACCCAGTACTTC. V usage is TRBV27 and J usage is TRBJ2-5, with D maybe TRBD2 (6 bases). Germline V CDR1 and CDR2: MNHEY, SMNVEV (reference sequence). The V gene lost 2 bases and the J gene lost 3 bases, with 16 bases spanning the gap. This CDR3 spans 16 amino acids.